This T cell receptor (beta chain) came from a study of T cell repertoires in cytomegalovirus infection. Turning to the study itself: Indications came from public TCR beta signatures; they pointed to CMV infection and to a matching HLA type.

Study-level findings and limits: Pooled public TCR beta family frequency picked out CMV carriers with the relevant HLA.

Germline lookup yields CDR1 MNHEY and CDR2 SVGAGI. Germline trimming cut 2 bases from V and 3 bases from J; bases unmatched to any gene: 0. There are 14 residues in the CDR3. For this clonotype: Antigen: not known.

TCRdb analysed the reads with MiXCR anew, one entry per CDR3 protein. The data hold 200,000 or so distinct CDR3 sequences, with 28% observed a single time. The sample taken for sequencing was PBMCs. The chain links TRBV6-5 to TRBJ1-1, with TRBD1 matching over 10 bases. This TCR was sampled from a human donor in good health (CMV status not recorded). Some clones in this sample may be carry-over from other donors' samples. Written as DNA, the CDR3 is TGTGCCAGCAGTTACGGACAGGGGGACACTGAAGCTTTCTTT. It yields the protein CASSYGQGDTEAFF.